Sequencing of this T cell receptor (beta chain) was carried out in a study of T cell repertoires in cytomegalovirus infection. Across the whole study: Matching HLA type, along with CMV infection, was indicated by public TCR beta signatures. Study outcomes and limitations: Clonotype analysis showed dominance of the ex vivo response by HLA-C-restricted CMV-specific TCR beta clonotypes. Summed frequency of public TCR beta families distinguished CMV carriers with the relevant HLA.

The CDR3 extends over 16 amino acids. Germline V lookup: CDR1 LNHDA, CDR2 SQIVND (reference sequence). The V gene end was trimmed by 2 bases and the J gene end by 11 bases; junction bases not matched to a gene: 13. TCRdb passed the reads through MiXCR, listing each CDR3 protein once. The table shows 150,000 to 200,000 distinct CDR3 sequences, with about 28% occurring only once. On this clonotype: Its antigen is unknown.

Specimen: PBMCs. The gene calls are TRBV19 and TRBJ1-1; 11 nucleotides agree with TRBD1. The origin of this receptor is a human donor in good health (CMV status not recorded). Some clones in this sample may be carry-over from other donors' samples. CDR3 region: CASSIPLRTGGSSAFF. The CDR3 DNA reads as TGTGCCAGTAGTATACCGTTGAGGACAGGGGGCTCTAGCGCTTTCTTT.